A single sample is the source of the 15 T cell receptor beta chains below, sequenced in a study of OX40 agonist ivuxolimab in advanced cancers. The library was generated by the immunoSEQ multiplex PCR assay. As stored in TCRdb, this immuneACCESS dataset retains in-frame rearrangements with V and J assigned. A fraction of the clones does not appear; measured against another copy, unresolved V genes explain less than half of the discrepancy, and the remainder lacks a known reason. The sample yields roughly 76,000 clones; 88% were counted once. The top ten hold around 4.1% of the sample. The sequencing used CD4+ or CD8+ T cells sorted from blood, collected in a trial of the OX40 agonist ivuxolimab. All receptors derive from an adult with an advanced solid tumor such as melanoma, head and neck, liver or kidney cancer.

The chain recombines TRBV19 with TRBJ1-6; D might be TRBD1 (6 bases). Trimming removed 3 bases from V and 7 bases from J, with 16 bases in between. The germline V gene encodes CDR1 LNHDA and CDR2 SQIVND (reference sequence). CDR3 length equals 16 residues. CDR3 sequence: CASSMGATGLNSPLHF. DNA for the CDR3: TGTGCCAGTAGTATGGGCGCGACAGGTCTCAATTCACCCCTCCACTTT.

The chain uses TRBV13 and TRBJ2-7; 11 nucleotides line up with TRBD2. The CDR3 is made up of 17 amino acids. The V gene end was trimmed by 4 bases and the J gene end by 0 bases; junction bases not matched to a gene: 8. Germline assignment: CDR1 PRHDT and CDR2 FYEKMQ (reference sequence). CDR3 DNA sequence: TGTGCCAGCAGCTCGTTACGACTAGCGGGAAGCTCCTACGAGCAGTACTTC. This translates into CASSSLRLAGSSYEQYF. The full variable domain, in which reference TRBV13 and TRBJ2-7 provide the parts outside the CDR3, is AAGVIQSPRHLIKEKRETATLKCYPIPRHDTVYWYQQGPGQDPQFLISFYEKMQSDKGSIPDRFSAQQFSDYHSELNMSSLELGDSALYFCASSSLRLAGSSYEQYFGPGTRLTVT.

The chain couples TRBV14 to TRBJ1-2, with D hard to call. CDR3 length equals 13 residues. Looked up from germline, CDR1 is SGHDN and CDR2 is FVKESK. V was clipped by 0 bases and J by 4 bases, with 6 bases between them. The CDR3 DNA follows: TGTGCCAGCAGCCAAGACCCCGGCTATGGCTACACCTTC. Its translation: CASSQDPGYGYTF.

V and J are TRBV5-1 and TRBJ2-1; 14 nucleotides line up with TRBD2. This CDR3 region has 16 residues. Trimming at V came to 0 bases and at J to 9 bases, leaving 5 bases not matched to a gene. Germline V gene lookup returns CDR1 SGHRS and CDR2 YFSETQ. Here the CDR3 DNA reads TGCGCCAGCAGCTTGGCGACTAGCGGGAGGGATGGTGAGCAGTTCTTC. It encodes CASSLATSGRDGEQFF.

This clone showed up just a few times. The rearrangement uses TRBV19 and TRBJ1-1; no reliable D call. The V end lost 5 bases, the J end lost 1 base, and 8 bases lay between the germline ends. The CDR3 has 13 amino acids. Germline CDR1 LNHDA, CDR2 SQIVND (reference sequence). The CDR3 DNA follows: TGTGCCAGTAGTGGGATGGGGAACACTGAAGCTTTCTTT. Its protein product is CASSGMGNTEAFF.

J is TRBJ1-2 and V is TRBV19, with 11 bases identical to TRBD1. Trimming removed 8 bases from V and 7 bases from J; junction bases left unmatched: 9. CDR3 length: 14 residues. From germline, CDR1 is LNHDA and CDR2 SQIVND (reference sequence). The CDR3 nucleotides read TGTGCCAGTCGCGACCCGGACAGGGGGCCTGGCTACACCTTC. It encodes CASRDPDRGPGYTF.

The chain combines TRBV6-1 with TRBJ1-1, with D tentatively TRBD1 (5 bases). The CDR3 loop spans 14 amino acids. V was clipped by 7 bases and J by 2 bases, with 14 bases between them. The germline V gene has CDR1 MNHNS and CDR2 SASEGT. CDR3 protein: CASISTGVNTEAFF. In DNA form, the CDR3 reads TGTGCCAGCATCTCTACGGGGGTTAACACTGAAGCTTTCTTT.

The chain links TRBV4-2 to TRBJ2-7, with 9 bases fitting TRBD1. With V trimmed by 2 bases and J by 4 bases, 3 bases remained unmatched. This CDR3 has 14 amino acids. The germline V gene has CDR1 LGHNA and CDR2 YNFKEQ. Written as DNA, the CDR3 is TGTGCCAGCAGCCAACGGACAGGGGTTTACGAGCAGTACTTC. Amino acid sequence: CASSQRTGVYEQYF.

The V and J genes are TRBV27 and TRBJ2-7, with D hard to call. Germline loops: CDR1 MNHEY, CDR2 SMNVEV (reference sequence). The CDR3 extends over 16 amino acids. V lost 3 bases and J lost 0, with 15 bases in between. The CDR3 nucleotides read TGTGCCAGCAGTTTTCGGCGTGCTTCGAGCTCCTACGAGCAGTACTTC. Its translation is CASSFRRASSSYEQYF.

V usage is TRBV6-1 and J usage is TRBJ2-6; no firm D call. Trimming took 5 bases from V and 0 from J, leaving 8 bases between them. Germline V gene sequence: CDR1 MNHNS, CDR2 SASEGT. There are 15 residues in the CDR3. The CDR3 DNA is TGTGCCAGCAGTCCCGGCTCCTCTGGGGCCAACGTCCTGACTTTC. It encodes CASSPGSSGANVLTF.

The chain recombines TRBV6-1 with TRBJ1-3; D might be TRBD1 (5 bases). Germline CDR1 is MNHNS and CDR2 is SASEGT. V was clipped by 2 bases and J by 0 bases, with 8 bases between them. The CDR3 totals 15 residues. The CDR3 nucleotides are TGTGCCAGCAGTGAAACAGGCGTCTCTGGAAACACCATATATTTT. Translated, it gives CASSETGVSGNTIYF.

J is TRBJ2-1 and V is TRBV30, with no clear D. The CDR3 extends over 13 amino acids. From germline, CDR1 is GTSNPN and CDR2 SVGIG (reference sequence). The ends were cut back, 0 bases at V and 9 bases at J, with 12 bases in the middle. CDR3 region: CAWSVRYLGEQFF. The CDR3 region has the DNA TGTGCCTGGAGTGTACGTTACCTAGGTGAGCAGTTCTTC.

The CDR3 nucleotides are TGTGCCTGGAGTCAGGACCCAGGGCCCCAGCATTTT. The encoded protein is CAWSQDPGPQHF. The V call is TRBV30, the J call TRBJ1-5; no reliable D call. The CDR3 has 12 amino acids. Germline CDR1 GTSNPN, CDR2 SVGIG (reference sequence). With 2 bases removed from V and 9 bases from J, the gap between germline ends came to 11 bases.

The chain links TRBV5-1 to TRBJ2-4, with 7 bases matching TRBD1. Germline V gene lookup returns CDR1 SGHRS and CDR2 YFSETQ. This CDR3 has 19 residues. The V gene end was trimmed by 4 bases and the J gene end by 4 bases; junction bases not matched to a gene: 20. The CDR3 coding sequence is TGCGCCAGCAGCCCCTACGCGCAGGGGGAAATAACCTCAAAAAACATTCAGTACTTC. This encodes CASSPYAQGEITSKNIQYF. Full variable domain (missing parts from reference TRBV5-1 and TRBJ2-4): KAGVTQTPRYLIKTRGQQVTLSCSPISGHRSVSWYQQTPGQGLQFLFEYFSETQRNKGNFPGRFSGRQFSNSRSEMNVSTLELGDSALYLCASSPYAQGEITSKNIQYFGAGTRLSVL.

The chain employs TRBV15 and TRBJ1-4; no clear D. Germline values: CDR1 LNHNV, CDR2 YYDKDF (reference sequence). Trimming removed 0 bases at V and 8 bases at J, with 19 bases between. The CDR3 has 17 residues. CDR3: CATSRDSDARQSEKLFF. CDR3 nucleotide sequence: TGTGCCACCAGCAGAGATTCGGATGCACGGCAGTCCGAAAAACTGTTTTTT.